This T cell receptor beta chain was observed in a study of blood T cells in healthy people across ages. A second PCR, run for roughly 7 to 12 cycles, used a sample-barcoded 5' primer plus a J-beta primer mix. TCRdb reanalysed the 5' RACE reads using MiXCR and keeps one entry per CDR3 protein. The profile shows 730,000 or so distinct CDR3 sequences, approximately 40% of them singletons. This CDR3 region has 18 residues. V gave up 0 bases and J gave up 0 bases; unmatched junction bases: 8. Germline values: CDR1 MGHDK, CDR2 SYGVNS. This chain links TRBV25-1 with TRBJ2-1, with 7 bases lining up with TRBD1. This TCR was recovered from an elderly man in good health. Sequencing input: blood. The CDR3 region is CASSEYTTGNPSYNEQFF. The DNA of the CDR3 is TGTGCCAGCAGTGAATATACGACAGGGAACCCCTCCTACAATGAGCAGTTCTTC.